The sequence of this T cell receptor beta chain was determined in a study of CD8+CD57+ T cells in acquired aplastic anemia. Looking at the study overall: The study obtained an average of around 3.4 ug of DNA from sorted CD4+ and CD8+ cells.

The TCR beta profiling, which covered VDJ combination and CDR3 sequence, was carried out using genomic DNA as the template. TCRdb used MiXCR to reprocess the reads, holding one entry per CDR3 protein. The top ten hold approximately 3% of the sample, which has some 160,000 distinct CDR3 sequences, more than 45% seen once. Previously, flow cytometry had revealed CD8+CD57+ cell expansion in the patients chosen for sequencing. This clonotype was obtained from a human donor with aplastic anemia. Material for sequencing was sorted CD4+, CD8+, or CD8+CD57+ T cells (not recorded which) from PBMCs.

Here the CDR3 DNA reads TGTGCCAGCAGTCTCGAGGGGACAGCGGGAGGGAGGAACGAGCAGTACTTC. It translates to CASSLEGTAGGRNEQYF. This chain uses TRBV2 with TRBJ2-7; TRBD2 matches 10 bases. V dropped 5 bases and J dropped 5; count of bases not matched to a gene: 15. From germline, CDR1 is SNHLY and CDR2 FYNNEI. This CDR3 has 17 residues.